These 3 T cell receptor beta chains were sequenced from one sample in a study of cytomegalovirus exposure and HLA in healthy donors. The primer mix had 60 Vbeta and 13 Jbeta primers. Libraries were prepared by immunoSEQ multiplex PCR; TCRdb keeps only in-frame clonotypes and omits some of them. The sample has around 150,000 clones; around 77% are singletons. The sequenced sample consisted of PBMCs. The source is a man aged 25-45 years in good health and CMV-seronegative.

Only a few counts were recorded for this clone. The rearrangement uses TRBV25-1 and TRBJ2-7; TRBD1 is a possible D gene (6 bases). Germline V lookup: CDR1 MGHDK, CDR2 SYGVNS. Between the trimmed V and J ends, which lost 1 base and 7 bases, there was a span of 17 bases. This CDR3 is 15 amino acids long. The CDR3 DNA follows: TGTGCCAGCAGTGAATCGACAGGATGGGTATGGGAGCAGTACTTC. Encoded protein: CASSESTGWVWEQYF.

V gene TRBV9 combines with J gene TRBJ1-1; no clear D. The V end was cut by 3 bases, the J end by 7 bases, with 13 bases between. CDR3 length: 13 amino acids. Germline loops: CDR1 SGDLS, CDR2 YYNGEE. DNA of the CDR3: TGTGCCAGCAGCGCGGGAGCGCTGGGTGAAGCTTTCTTT. As protein: CASSAGALGEAFF. The variable domain in full, completed from reference TRBV9 and TRBJ1-1, reads DSGVTQTPKHLITATGQRVTLRCSPRSGDLSVYWYQQSLDQGLQFLIQYYNGEERAKGNILERFSAQQFPDLHSELNLSSLELGDSALYFCASSAGALGEAFFGQGTRLTVV.

The gene calls are TRBV27 and TRBJ1-1, with D unclear. The germline V gene encodes CDR1 MNHEY and CDR2 SMNVEV (reference sequence). With 2 bases removed from V and 2 bases from J, the gap between germline ends came to 6 bases. CDR3 length equals 13 residues. The CDR3 sequence: CASSLGPNTEAFF. The CDR3 DNA sequence: TGTGCCAGCAGTTTAGGGCCAAACACTGAAGCTTTCTTT.